This entry describes one TCR beta chain. The antigen is undetermined. The study ran its PCR with 60 Vbeta and 13 Jbeta primers. Libraries were prepared by immunoSEQ multiplex PCR; TCRdb keeps only in-frame clonotypes and omits some of them. In all, the sample yields 150,000 to 200,000 clones. The CDR3 length is 16 residues. Trimming took 5 bases from V and 0 from J, leaving 14 bases between them. Germline V gives CDR1 SEHNR, CDR2 FQNEAQ (reference sequence). This record comes from a study of cytomegalovirus exposure and HLA in healthy donors. The study's findings and limits: In vitro checks showed that a few CMV-associated chains really do target CMV antigens. With later analysis, a missense DCLRE1C variant became linked to TCR beta V- and J-gene trimming.

The sequenced sample was PBMCs. The chain has TRBV7-9 and TRBJ1-3; D is perhaps TRBD1 (5 bases). The source of this sequence is a woman aged 18-29 years in good health and CMV-seropositive. In DNA, the CDR3 is TGTGCCAGCAGCCCAAGGGGACTAAGCTCTGGAAACACCATATATTTT. Protein sequence: CASSPRGLSSGNTIYF.